This entry concerns a single T cell receptor (beta chain). Its antigen is not identified. CDR3 length equals 19 residues. The germline V gene encodes CDR1 MNHEY and CDR2 SVGEGT. With 2 bases clipped from V and 4 bases from J, the junction kept 9 bases outside the gene matches. Treatment of the sample: about 20 received Ad26.COV2.S at low or high dose, single or two shots; a few received placebo; per-sample allocation not given. Each sample was drawn 63 days after the first injection (of vaccine or placebo). The data stem from a study of Ad26.COV2.S vaccination and SARS-CoV-2 variants. Study-level findings and limits: Compared with placebo recipients, vaccine recipients had higher spike-specific TCR breadth.

Measured with immunoSEQ multiplex PCR; TCRdb has only the in-frame clones, and not every one. The table lists about 680,000 clones, around 89% of them singletons, with 1.5% in the top ten. Sample: peripheral blood, taken in a trial of Ad26.COV2.S vaccine versus placebo. The rearrangement links TRBV6-2 or TRBV6-3 to TRBJ2-3, with TRBD2 identical over 16 bases. The receptor was isolated from a person aged 18-60 years who received the Ad26.COV2.S COVID-19 vaccine or a placebo. The CDR3 spells CASSYPGLAGGSRADTQYF. CDR3 nucleotide sequence: TGTGCCAGCAGTTACCCGGGACTAGCGGGGGGGTCGCGGGCAGATACGCAGTATTTT.